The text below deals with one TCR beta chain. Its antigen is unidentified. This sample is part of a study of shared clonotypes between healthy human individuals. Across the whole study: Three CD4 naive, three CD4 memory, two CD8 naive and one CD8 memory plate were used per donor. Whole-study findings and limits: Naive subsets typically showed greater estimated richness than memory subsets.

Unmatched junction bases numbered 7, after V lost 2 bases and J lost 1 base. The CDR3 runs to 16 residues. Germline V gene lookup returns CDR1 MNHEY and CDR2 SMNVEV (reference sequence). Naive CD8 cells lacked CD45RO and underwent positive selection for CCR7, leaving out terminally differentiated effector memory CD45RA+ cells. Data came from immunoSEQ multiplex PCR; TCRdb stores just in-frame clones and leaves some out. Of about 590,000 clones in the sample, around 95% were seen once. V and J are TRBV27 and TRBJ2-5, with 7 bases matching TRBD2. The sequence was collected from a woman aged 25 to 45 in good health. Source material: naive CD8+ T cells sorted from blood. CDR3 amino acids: CASSLGVGGLQETQYF. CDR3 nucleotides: TGTGCCAGCAGTTTAGGGGTGGGAGGGCTCCAAGAGACCCAGTACTTC.